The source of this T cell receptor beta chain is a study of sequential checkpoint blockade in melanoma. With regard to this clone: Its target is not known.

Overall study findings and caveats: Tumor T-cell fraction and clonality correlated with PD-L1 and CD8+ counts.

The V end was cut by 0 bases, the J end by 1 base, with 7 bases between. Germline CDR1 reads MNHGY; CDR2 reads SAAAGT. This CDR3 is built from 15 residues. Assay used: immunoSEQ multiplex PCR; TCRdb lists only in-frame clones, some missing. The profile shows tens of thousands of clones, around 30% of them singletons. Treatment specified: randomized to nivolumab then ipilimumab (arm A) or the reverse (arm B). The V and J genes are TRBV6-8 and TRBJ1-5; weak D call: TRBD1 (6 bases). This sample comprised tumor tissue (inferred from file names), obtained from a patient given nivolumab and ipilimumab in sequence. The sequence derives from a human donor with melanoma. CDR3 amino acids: CASSYSTGSNQPQHF. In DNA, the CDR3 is TGTGCCAGCAGTTACTCTACAGGGAGCAATCAGCCCCAGCATTTT.